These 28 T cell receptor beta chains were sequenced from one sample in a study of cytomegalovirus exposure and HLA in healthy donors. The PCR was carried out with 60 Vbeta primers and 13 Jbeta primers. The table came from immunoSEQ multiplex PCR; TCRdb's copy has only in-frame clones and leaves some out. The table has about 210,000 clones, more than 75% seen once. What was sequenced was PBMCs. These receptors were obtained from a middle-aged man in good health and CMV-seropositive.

DNA for the CDR3: TGTGCCAGCAGCCAAGCTACTAGCGGGGAAGCCAAAAACATTCAGTACTTC. Amino acid sequence: CASSQATSGEAKNIQYF. The V gene is TRBV4-2, the J gene TRBJ2-4; the match to TRBD2 covers 10 bases. Germline V gene sequence: CDR1 LGHNA, CDR2 YNFKEQ. The V and J ends lost 1 base and 0 bases, in that order; junction bases with no gene match: 3. The CDR3 is 17 residues long.

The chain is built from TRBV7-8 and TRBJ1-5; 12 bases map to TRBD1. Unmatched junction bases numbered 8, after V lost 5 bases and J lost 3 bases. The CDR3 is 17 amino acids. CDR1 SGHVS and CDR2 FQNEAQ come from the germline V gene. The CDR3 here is CASSLGTGGMVNQPQHF. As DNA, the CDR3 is TGTGCCAGCAGCCTCGGGACAGGGGGCATGGTCAATCAGCCCCAGCATTTT.

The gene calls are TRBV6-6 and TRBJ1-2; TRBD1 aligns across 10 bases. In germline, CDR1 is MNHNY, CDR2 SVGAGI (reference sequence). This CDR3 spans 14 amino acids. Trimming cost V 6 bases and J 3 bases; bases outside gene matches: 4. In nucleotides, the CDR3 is TGTGCCAGCAGGTCGGACAGGGGGGACTATGGCTACACCTTC. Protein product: CASRSDRGDYGYTF.

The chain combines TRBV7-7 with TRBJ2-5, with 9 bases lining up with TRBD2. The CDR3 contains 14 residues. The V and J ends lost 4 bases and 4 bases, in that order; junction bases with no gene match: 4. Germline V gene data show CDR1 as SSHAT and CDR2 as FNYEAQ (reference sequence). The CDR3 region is CASSSGTSPETQYF. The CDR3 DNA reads TGTGCCAGCAGCTCCGGGACTAGCCCAGAGACCCAGTACTTC.

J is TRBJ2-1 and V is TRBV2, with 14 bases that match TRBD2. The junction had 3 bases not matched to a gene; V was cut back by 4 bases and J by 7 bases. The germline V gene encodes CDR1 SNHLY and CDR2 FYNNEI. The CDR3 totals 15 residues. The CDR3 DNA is TGTGCCAGCAGTGGGGGGACTAGCGGGAGTAATGAGCAGTTCTTC. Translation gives CASSGGTSGSNEQFF.

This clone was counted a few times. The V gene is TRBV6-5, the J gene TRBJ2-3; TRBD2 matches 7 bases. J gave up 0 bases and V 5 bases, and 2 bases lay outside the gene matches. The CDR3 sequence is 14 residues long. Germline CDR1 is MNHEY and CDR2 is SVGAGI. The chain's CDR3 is CASSRDYSTDTQYF. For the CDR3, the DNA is TGTGCCAGCAGTCGGGACTATAGCACAGATACGCAGTATTTT.

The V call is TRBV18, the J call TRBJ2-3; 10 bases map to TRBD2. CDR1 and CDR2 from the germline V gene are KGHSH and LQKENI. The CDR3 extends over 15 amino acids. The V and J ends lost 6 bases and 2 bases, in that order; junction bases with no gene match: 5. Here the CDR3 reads CASSPGTSDTDTQYF. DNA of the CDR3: TGTGCCAGCTCTCCCGGGACTAGCGACACAGATACGCAGTATTTT. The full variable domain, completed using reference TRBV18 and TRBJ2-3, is NAGVMQNPRHLVRRRGQEARLRCSPMKGHSHVYWYRQLPEEGLKFMVYLQKENIIDESGMPKERFSAEFPKEGPSILRIQQVVRGDSAAYFCASSPGTSDTDTQYFGPGTRLTVL.

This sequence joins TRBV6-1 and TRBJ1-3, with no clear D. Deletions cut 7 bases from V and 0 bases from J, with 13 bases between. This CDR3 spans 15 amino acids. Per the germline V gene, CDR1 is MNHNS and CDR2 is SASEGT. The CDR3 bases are TGTGCCAGCACCGGAGGGAGCTACTCTGGAAACACCATATATTTT. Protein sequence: CASTGGSYSGNTIYF.

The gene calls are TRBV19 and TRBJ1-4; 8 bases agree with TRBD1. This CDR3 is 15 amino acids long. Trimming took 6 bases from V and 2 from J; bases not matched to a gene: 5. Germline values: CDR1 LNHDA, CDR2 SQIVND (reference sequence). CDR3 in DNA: TGTGCCAGTAGCGACAGGGGTGGTACTAATGAAAAACTGTTTTTT. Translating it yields CASSDRGGTNEKLFF.

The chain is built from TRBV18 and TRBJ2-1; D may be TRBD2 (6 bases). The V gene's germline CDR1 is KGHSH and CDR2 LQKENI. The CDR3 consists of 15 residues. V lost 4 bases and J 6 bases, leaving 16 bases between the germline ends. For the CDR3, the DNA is TGTGCCAGCTCACTGTGGCACGGGGAGGTCAATGAGCAGTTCTTC. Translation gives CASSLWHGEVNEQFF.

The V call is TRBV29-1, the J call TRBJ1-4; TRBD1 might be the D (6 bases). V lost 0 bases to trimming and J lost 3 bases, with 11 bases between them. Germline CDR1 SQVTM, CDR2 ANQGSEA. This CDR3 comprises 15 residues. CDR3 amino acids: CSVEDPWGPNEKLFF. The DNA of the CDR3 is TGCAGCGTTGAAGATCCTTGGGGGCCTAATGAAAAACTGTTTTTT.

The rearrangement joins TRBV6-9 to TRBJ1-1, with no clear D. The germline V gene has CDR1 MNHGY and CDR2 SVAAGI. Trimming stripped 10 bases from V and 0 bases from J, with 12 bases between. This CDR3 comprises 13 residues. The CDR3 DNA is TGTGCCACTCCAGAGGATATGAACACTGAAGCTTTCTTT. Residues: CATPEDMNTEAFF.

The CDR3 region has the DNA TGTGCCAGCAGTATGACAGGGGGCTTTGCTTTGCTGGGCACAGATACGCAGTATTTT. Translated, it gives CASSMTGGFALLGTDTQYF. J is TRBJ2-3 and V is TRBV2, with TRBD1 matching over 10 bases. The CDR3 runs 19 residues. J was trimmed by 1 base and V by 5 bases; bases with no gene match: 15. Germline V gene sequence: CDR1 SNHLY, CDR2 FYNNEI.

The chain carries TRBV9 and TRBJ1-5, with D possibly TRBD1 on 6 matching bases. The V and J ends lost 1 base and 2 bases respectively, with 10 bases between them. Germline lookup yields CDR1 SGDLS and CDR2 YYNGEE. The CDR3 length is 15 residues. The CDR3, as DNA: TGTGCCAGCAGCGTATGGGGGGGCGGCAATCAGCCCCAGCATTTT. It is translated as CASSVWGGGNQPQHF.

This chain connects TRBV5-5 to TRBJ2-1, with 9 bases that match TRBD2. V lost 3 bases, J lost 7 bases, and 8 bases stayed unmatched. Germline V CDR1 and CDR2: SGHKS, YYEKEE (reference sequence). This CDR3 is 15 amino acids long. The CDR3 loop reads CASSSVSGSGNEQFF. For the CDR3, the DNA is TGTGCCAGCAGCTCAGTTAGCGGGAGTGGAAATGAGCAGTTCTTC.

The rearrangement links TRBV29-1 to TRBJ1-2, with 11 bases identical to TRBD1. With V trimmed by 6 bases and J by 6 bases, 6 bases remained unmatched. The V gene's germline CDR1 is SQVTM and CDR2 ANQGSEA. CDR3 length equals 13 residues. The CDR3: CSVWDRGLDGYTF. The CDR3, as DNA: TGCAGCGTGTGGGACAGGGGGTTGGATGGCTACACCTTC.

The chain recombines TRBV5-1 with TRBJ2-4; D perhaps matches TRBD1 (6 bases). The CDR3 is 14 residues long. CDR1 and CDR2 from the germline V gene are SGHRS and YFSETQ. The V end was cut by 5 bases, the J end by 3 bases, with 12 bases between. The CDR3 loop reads CASREDSHKNIQYF. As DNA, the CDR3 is TGCGCCAGCAGGGAGGACAGTCACAAAAACATTCAGTACTTC.

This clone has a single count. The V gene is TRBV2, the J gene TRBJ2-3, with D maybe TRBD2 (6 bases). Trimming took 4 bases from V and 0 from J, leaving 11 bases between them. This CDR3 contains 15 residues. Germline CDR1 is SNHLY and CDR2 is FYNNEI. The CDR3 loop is CASSASGTSTDTQYF. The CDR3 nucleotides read TGTGCCAGCAGTGCTTCCGGGACTAGCACAGATACGCAGTATTTT.

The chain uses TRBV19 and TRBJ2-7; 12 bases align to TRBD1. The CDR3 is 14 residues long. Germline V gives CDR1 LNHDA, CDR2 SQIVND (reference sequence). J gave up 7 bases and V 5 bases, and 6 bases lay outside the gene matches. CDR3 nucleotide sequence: TGTGCCAGTAGTCTGGGACAGGGGGCGGGAGAGCAGTACTTC. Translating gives CASSLGQGAGEQYF.

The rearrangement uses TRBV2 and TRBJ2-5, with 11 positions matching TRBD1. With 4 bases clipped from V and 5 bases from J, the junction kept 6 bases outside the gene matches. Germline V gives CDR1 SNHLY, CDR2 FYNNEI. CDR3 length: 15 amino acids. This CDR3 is CASSGTGGAGETQYF. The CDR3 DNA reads TGTGCCAGCAGTGGGACAGGGGGCGCGGGGGAGACCCAGTACTTC.

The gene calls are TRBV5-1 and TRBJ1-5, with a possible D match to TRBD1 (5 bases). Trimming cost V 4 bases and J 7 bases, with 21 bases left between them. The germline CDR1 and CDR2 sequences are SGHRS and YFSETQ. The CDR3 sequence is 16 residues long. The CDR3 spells CASSNRDGGPGQPQHF. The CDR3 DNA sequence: TGCGCCAGCAGCAACCGGGACGGGGGTCCAGGACAGCCCCAGCATTTT.

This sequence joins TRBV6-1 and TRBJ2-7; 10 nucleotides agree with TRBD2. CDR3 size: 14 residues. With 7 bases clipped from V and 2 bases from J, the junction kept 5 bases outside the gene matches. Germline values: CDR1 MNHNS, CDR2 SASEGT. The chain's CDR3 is CASNALAGAYEQYF. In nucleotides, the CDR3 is TGTGCCAGCAATGCCCTAGCGGGGGCCTACGAGCAGTACTTC.

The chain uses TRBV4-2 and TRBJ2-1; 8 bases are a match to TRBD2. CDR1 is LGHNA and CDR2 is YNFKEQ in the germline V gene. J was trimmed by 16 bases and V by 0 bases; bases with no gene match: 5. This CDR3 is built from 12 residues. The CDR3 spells CASSQDASGLFF. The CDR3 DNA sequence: TGTGCCAGCAGCCAAGATGCTAGCGGGCTATTCTTC.

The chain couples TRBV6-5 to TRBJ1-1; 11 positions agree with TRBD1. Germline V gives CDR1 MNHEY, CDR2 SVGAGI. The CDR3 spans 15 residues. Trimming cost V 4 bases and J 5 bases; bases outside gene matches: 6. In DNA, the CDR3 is TGTGCCAGCAGTTCTGGACAGGGGGCGCGTACTGAAGCTTTCTTT. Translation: CASSSGQGARTEAFF.

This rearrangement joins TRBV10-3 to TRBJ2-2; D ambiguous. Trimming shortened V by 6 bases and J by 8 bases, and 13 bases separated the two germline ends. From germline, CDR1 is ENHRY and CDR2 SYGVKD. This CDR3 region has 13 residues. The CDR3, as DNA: TGTGCCATCAGACTTGACAACCCTGGGGAGCTGTTTTTT. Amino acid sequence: CAIRLDNPGELFF.

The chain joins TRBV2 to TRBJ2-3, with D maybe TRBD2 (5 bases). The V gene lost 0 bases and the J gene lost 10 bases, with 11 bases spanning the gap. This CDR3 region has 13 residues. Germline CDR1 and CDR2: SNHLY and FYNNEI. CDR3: CASSEARAVAQYF. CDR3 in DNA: TGTGCCAGCAGTGAAGCGCGGGCAGTAGCGCAGTATTTT.

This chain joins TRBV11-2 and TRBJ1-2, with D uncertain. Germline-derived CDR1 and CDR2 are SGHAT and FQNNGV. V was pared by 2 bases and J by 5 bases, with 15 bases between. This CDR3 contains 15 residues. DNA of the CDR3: TGTGCCAGCAGCTTATTAGAGGTTCCGGGGTATGGCTACACCTTC. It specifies CASSLLEVPGYGYTF.

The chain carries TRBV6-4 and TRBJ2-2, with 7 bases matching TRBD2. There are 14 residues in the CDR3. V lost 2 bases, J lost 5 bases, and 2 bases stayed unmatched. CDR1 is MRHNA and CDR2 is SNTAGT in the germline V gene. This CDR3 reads CASSDMGGTGELFF. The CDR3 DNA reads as TGTGCCAGCAGTGACATGGGGGGGACCGGGGAGCTGTTTTTT.